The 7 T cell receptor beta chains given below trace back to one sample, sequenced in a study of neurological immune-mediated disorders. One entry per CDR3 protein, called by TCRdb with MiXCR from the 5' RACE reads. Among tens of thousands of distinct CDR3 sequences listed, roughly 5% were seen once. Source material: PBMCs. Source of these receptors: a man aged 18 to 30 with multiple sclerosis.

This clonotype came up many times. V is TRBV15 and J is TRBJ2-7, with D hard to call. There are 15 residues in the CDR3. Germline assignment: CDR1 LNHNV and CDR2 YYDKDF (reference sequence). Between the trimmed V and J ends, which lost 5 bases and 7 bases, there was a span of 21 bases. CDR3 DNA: TGTGCCACCAGCCCCGATCGCGGCGATTTGCGGGAGCAGTACTTC. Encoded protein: CATSPDRGDLREQYF.

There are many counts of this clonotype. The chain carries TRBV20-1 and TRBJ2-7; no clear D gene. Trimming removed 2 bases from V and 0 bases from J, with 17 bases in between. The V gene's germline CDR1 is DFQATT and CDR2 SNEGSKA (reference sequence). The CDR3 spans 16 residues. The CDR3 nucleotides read TGCAGTGCTAGAAGGCTCCCCGTGGACCTCTCCTACGAGCAGTACTTC. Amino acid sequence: CSARRLPVDLSYEQYF.

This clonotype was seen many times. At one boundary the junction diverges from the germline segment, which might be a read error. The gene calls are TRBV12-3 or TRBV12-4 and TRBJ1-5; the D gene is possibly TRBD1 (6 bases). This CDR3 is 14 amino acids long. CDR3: CASSLTGSNQPQNF. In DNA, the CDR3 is TGTGCCAGCAGCCTGACAGGCTCCAATCAGCCCCAGAATTTT.

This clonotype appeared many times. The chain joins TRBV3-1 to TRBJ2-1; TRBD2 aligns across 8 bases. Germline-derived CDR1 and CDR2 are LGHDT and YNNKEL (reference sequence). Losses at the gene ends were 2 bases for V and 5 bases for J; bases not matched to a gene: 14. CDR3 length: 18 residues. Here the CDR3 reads CASSQWYGGRSFNNEQFF. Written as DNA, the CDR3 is TGTGCCAGCAGCCAATGGTACGGCGGGAGGAGCTTCAACAATGAGCAGTTCTTC.

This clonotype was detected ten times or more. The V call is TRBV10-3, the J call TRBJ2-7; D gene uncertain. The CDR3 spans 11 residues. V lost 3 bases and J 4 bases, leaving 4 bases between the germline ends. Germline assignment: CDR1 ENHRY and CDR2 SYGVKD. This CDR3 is CAISDGYEQYF. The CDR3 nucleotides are TGTGCCATCAGTGACGGGTACGAGCAGTACTTC.

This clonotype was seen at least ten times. CDR3 sequence: CASSLGGPTEAFF. CDR3 nucleotides: TGTGCCAGCAGTTTGGGAGGGCCCACTGAAGCTTTCTTT. The rearrangement joins TRBV12-3 or TRBV12-4 to TRBJ1-1; no clear D gene. V was cut by 3 bases and J by 4 bases, with 9 bases left in between. The CDR3 has 13 amino acids.

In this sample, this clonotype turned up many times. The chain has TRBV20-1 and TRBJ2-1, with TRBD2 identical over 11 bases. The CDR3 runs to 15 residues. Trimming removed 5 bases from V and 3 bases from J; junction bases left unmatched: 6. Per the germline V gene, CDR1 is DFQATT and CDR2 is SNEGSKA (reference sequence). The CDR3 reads CSASWTSGYYNEQFF. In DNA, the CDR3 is TGCAGTGCTTCCTGGACTAGCGGGTACTACAATGAGCAGTTCTTC.